Listed here are 20 T cell receptor beta chains from one sample, sequenced in a study of a mutant IDH1 vaccine in newly diagnosed glioma. These receptors lack a known antigen. Time point: week 5, during vaccination. Each dose of the vaccine consisted of 300 ug of mutant IDH1 20-mer peptide, with topical imiquimod. TCRdb keeps only in-frame clones here, not all; method: immunoSEQ multiplex PCR. The data show about 58,000 clones, with under 90% seen just once and 7.4% held by the top ten. The source material was PBMCs, sampled from a glioma patient whose treatment included an IDH1 peptide vaccine. The receptors were gathered from a woman aged 45-65 years with glioma.

V is TRBV9 and J is TRBJ2-7; weak D call: TRBD1 (7 bases). Trimming stripped 0 bases from V and 3 bases from J, with 13 bases between. This CDR3 has 15 amino acids. Germline CDR1 and CDR2: SGDLS and YYNGEE. CDR3 region: CASSVGGGGDYEQYF. DNA of the CDR3: TGTGCCAGCAGCGTAGGTGGAGGGGGCGACTACGAGCAGTACTTC.

This clone was recorded a few times. The rearrangement joins TRBV4-2 to TRBJ1-4, with TRBD1 identical over 8 bases. Per the germline V gene, CDR1 is LGHNA and CDR2 is YNFKEQ. V gave up 5 bases and J gave up 5 bases; unmatched junction bases: 13. The CDR3 spans 17 residues. This chain's CDR3 is CASSEGTGGKRNEKLFF. DNA of the CDR3: TGTGCCAGCAGCGAAGGGACAGGAGGAAAGAGGAATGAAAAACTGTTTTTT.

This chain links TRBV27 with TRBJ2-7, with TRBD2 as a possible D gene (5 bases). The CDR3 is 15 amino acids. Trimming took 4 bases from V and 0 from J, leaving 13 bases between them. CDR1 is MNHEY, CDR2 SMNVEV, per germline (reference sequence). The CDR3 spells CASSSLRESSYEQYF. CDR3 sequence (DNA): TGTGCCAGCAGTTCGTTGAGGGAGAGCTCCTACGAGCAGTACTTC.

V usage is TRBV6-6 and J usage is TRBJ1-1; 9 bases are shared with TRBD1. Unmatched junction bases numbered 12, after V lost 10 bases and J lost 9 bases. This CDR3 is 13 amino acids long. Germline CDR1 is MNHNY and CDR2 is SVGAGI (reference sequence). This CDR3 reads CAIYTGGESQAFF. The CDR3 DNA follows: TGTGCCATCTACACAGGGGGCGAAAGCCAAGCTTTCTTT.

Turning to this clone: Other DNA sequences in the same sample also yield this CDR3. The gene calls are TRBV7-9 and TRBJ2-7; D is possibly TRBD2 (5 bases). Germline CDR1 SEHNR, CDR2 FQNEAQ (reference sequence). This CDR3 is 13 amino acids long. V dropped 1 base and J dropped 3 bases, with 7 bases sitting between them. Here the CDR3 reads CASSLGGYYEQYF. The CDR3 DNA reads as TGTGCCAGCAGCTTAGGAGGGTACTACGAGCAGTACTTC.

This clone was picked up one time. V gene TRBV6-5 combines with J gene TRBJ2-1, with 7 bases identical to TRBD1. CDR1 and CDR2 from the germline V gene are MNHEY and SVGAGI. Unmatched junction bases numbered 5, after V lost 6 bases and J lost 12 bases. The CDR3 runs to 11 residues. The CDR3 coding sequence is TGTGCCAGCAGGCGACAGGGAAGGCAGTTCTTC. Amino acids: CASRRQGRQFF.

This clone has only one observation. CDR3 region: CASSERRDRGDEQYF. The CDR3 DNA sequence: TGTGCCAGCAGTGAACGCCGGGACAGGGGAGACGAGCAGTACTTC. The V call is TRBV6-1, the J call TRBJ2-7; TRBD1 matches at 10 bases. CDR3 length equals 15 residues. V dropped 2 bases and J dropped 5; count of bases not matched to a gene: 6. Germline loops: CDR1 MNHNS, CDR2 SASEGT.

The CDR3 sequence is CASSFTLDINTEAFF. In DNA, the CDR3 is TGTGCCAGCAGCTTCACGTTGGATATCAACACTGAAGCTTTCTTT. V usage is TRBV7-9 and J usage is TRBJ1-1; D gene uncertain. The CDR3 loop spans 15 amino acids. Between the trimmed V and J ends, which lost 3 bases and 2 bases, there was a span of 13 bases. The germline V gene has CDR1 SEHNR and CDR2 FQNEAQ (reference sequence).

This clone was recorded once. The CDR3 DNA follows: TGTGCCATCAGGCCTCGTAGCGGGGGGGCCGACGAGCAGTACTTC. This translates into CAIRPRSGGADEQYF. The chain has TRBV10-3 and TRBJ2-7; 11 bases fit TRBD2. The ends lost 6 bases at V and 5 bases at J; junction bases unmatched: 9. CDR3 length equals 15 residues. The germline V gene has CDR1 ENHRY and CDR2 SYGVKD.

The chain recombines TRBV9 with TRBJ2-4; D is perhaps TRBD1 (5 bases). V was pared by 3 bases and J by 3 bases, with 19 bases between. The germline V gene encodes CDR1 SGDLS and CDR2 YYNGEE. This CDR3 has 17 amino acids. The CDR3 region is CASSGDEAGKVKNIQYF. The CDR3 region has the DNA TGTGCCAGCAGCGGGGATGAGGCAGGGAAAGTCAAAAACATTCAGTACTTC.

This chain joins TRBV9 and TRBJ2-1; a possible D gene is TRBD2 (6 bases). Germline lookup yields CDR1 SGDLS and CDR2 YYNGEE. This CDR3 comprises 14 residues. V gave up 4 bases and J gave up 5 bases, with 13 bases separating them. The CDR3: CASSFRGSHNEQFF. The CDR3 region has the DNA TGTGCCAGCAGCTTCCGGGGGAGCCACAATGAGCAGTTCTTC.

The rearrangement uses TRBV27 and TRBJ2-1, with 9 bases lining up with TRBD2. The V segment lost 8 bases and the J segment 9 bases; nucleotides outside the gene matches: 26. The CDR3 extends over 19 amino acids. Germline CDR1 is MNHEY and CDR2 is SMNVEV (reference sequence). For the CDR3, the DNA is TGTGCCAGCGGATTTGCGGTCCACGGGGCGGGGGGGTTATTAGGTGAGCAGTTCTTC. Translated, it gives CASGFAVHGAGGLLGEQFF.

The chain carries TRBV19 and TRBJ1-2; 9 nucleotides agree with TRBD1. J lost 10 bases, V lost 0 bases, and 9 bases had no gene match. The CDR3 is 15 residues long. Germline V CDR1 and CDR2: LNHDA, SQIVND (reference sequence). Written as DNA, the CDR3 is TGTGCCAGTAGTATAGAACAGGGGGCGCGGGATGACTACACCTTC. Its protein product is CASSIEQGARDDYTF.

J is TRBJ2-3 and V is TRBV4-2; TRBD1 might be the D (6 bases). CDR1 is LGHNA, CDR2 YNFKEQ, per germline. V lost 3 bases, J lost 5 bases, and 18 bases lay in between. This CDR3 comprises 16 residues. CDR3 nucleotides: TGTGCCAGCAGCCACCACTCAGGGGTGAAAGGAGATACGCAGTATTTT. As protein: CASSHHSGVKGDTQYF.

The chain combines TRBV11-2 with TRBJ1-2; perhaps TRBD1 as D (5 bases). The V end was cut by 5 bases, the J end by 10 bases, with 26 bases between. The germline V gene has CDR1 SGHAT and CDR2 FQNNGV. This CDR3 comprises 16 residues. The CDR3 is CASSLAGGVLADDYTF. The CDR3 nucleotides read TGTGCCAGCAGCCTAGCTGGGGGGGTCCTTGCCGACGACTACACCTTC.

The V and J genes are TRBV19 and TRBJ1-1; D uncertain. Trimming removed 8 bases at V and 2 bases at J, with 15 bases between. Germline CDR1 reads LNHDA; CDR2 reads SQIVND (reference sequence). This CDR3 has 14 amino acids. As DNA, the CDR3 is TGTGCCAGTCTGAGACAAGGACGAAACACTGAAGCTTTCTTT. This sequence encodes CASLRQGRNTEAFF.

This chain uses TRBV9 with TRBJ1-1; D possibly corresponds to TRBD1 (6 bases). V lost 5 bases, J lost 5 bases, and 13 bases lay in between. Germline V gene data show CDR1 as SGDLS and CDR2 as YYNGEE. The CDR3 runs 13 residues. Written as DNA, the CDR3 is TGTGCCAGCAGTACAGGGCCCGGGACTGAAGCTTTCTTT. It codes for CASSTGPGTEAFF.

The J gene is TRBJ1-1, the V gene TRBV4-1; D not certain. The ends were cut back, 1 base at V and 2 bases at J, with 5 bases in the middle. In germline, CDR1 is MGHRA, CDR2 YSYEKL. The CDR3 loop spans 13 amino acids. The CDR3 is CASSQVGNTEAFF. The CDR3 DNA is TGCGCCAGCAGCCAAGTGGGAAACACTGAAGCTTTCTTT.

The chain recombines TRBV19 with TRBJ1-5; D not certain. CDR1 and CDR2 from the germline V gene are LNHDA and SQIVND (reference sequence). This CDR3 spans 15 amino acids. V dropped 5 bases and J dropped 3 bases, with 14 bases sitting between them. CDR3 residues: CASSLQDAYNQPQHF. CDR3 nucleotides: TGTGCCAGTAGTCTCCAAGACGCATACAATCAGCCCCAGCATTTT.

V is TRBV19 and J is TRBJ2-1, with 7 nucleotides matching TRBD1. The CDR3 is made up of 14 amino acids. The V gene end was trimmed by 5 bases and the J gene end by 10 bases; junction bases not matched to a gene: 11. Germline CDR1 reads LNHDA; CDR2 reads SQIVND (reference sequence). The CDR3 protein is CASSPRTGLREQFF. The CDR3 DNA reads as TGTGCCAGTAGTCCTCGGACAGGTTTAAGAGAGCAGTTCTTC.